This T cell receptor (beta chain) originates from a study of blood T cells in healthy people across ages. Study in general: Through template switching, about one barcoded beta molecule was captured per two T cells, as measured in model experiments.

Sample-barcoded 5' priming and a J-beta primer mix drove a second PCR of roughly 6 to 12 cycles. The study obtained at least 3 million CDR3-containing paired-end reads from every sample. One entry per CDR3 protein, called by TCRdb with MiXCR from the 5' RACE reads. In the table there are fewer than 800,000 distinct CDR3 sequences, just under 25% of which are singletons. This clonotype was seen a handful of times. Antigen: not known. With 4 bases removed from V and 4 bases from J, the gap between germline ends came to 17 bases. Germline CDR1 is SQVTM and CDR2 is ANQGSEA. The CDR3 loop spans 15 amino acids. Each sample yielded at least 5.5 micrograms of PBMC total RNA. Findings and caveats of the study: A strong correlation was seen between TCR beta diversity and naive T cell percentage.

These sequences were also reported in another study, on T cells of mothers and their children.

The V and J genes are TRBV29-1 and TRBJ1-3; D possibly corresponds to TRBD1 (6 bases). This sequence was found in a boy aged 10-17 years in good health. What was sequenced was blood. CDR3 in DNA: TGCAGCGTTGCGCCCTTAACAGGGACCGGAAACACCATATATTTT. Protein sequence: CSVAPLTGTGNTIYF.